This TCR beta chain was observed in a study of human CD8 memory T cell subsets. Broader study findings: Stem-like memory and precursor exhausted T cells, unlike effector memory cells, were similarly highly diverse. Of all T cell receptor chains, just the beta chains were sequenced in this study.

With regard to this clonotype: Its antigen is not known.

From duplicate vials of 150,000 sorted CD8+ T cells per subset, RNA was isolated. CDR1 is SQVTM and CDR2 is ANQGSEA in the germline V gene. This CDR3 region has 14 residues. Production of TCR beta libraries used UMI-labeled 5' RACE as the method. TCRdb re-called the 5' RACE reads; every CDR3 protein appears as one record, without DNA. Its table lists 4,500 to 7,000 distinct CDR3 sequences. The clonotype comes from a human donor in good health. Sequenced material: CD8+ T cells from PBMCs. The chain has TRBV29-1 and TRBJ2-2; TCRdb names TRBD1, which stays unverified in the absence of DNA. The CDR3 region is CSVERTGYTGELFF.